This T cell receptor (beta chain) was identified in a study of T cell responses to AZD1222 COVID-19 vaccine. Points from the study as a whole: Repertoire collection took place solely once the T cell response had peaked. Most donors were white British, females outnumbered males, and clonal diversity was possibly underestimated. The study identified only a handful of AZD1222 recipients as seropositive at baseline.

In the case of this clone: Its antigen is not known.

This CDR3 is built from 17 residues. With 5 bases clipped from V and 5 bases from J, the junction kept 13 bases outside the gene matches. Germline CDR1 reads LNHDA; CDR2 reads SQIVND (reference sequence). Using immunoSEQ multiplex PCR, the repertoire was profiled, and TCRdb retains in-frame clones only, with some absent. The sample lists tens of thousands of clones, more than 90% seen once, with around 5.2% in the top ten. The genes are TRBV19 and TRBJ2-5, with 11 positions matching TRBD2. This sample comprised peripheral blood, obtained on day 0 of AZD1222 vaccination. This clonotype was sampled from an adult in good health. In nucleotides, the CDR3 is TGTGCCAGTAGTGATGGAGGACTAGCGGGTTCAGGGGAGACCCAGTACTTC. This translates into CASSDGGLAGSGETQYF.